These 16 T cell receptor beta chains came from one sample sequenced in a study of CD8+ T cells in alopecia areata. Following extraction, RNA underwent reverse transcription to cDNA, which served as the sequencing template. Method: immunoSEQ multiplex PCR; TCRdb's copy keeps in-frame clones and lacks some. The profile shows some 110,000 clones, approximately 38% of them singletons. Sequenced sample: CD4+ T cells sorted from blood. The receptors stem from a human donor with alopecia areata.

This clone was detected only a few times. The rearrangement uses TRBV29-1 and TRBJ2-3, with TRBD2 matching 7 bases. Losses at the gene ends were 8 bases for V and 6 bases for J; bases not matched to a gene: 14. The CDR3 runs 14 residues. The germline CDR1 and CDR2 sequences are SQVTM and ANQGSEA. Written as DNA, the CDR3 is TGCAGCTCGCATCAGGCCGCGGGAGTTGATACGCAGTATTTT. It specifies CSSHQAAGVDTQYF.

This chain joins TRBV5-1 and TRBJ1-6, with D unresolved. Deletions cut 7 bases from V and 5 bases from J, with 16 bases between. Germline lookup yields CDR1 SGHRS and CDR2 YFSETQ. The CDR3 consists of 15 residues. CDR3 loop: CASGTTGRDNSPLHF. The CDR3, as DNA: TGCGCCAGCGGTACGACGGGGAGGGATAATTCACCCCTCCACTTT.

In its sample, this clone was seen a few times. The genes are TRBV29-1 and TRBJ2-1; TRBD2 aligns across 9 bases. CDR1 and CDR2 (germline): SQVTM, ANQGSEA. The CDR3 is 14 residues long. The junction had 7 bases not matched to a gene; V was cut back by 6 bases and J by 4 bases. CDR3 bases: TGCAGCGTCCTTAGCGGGAGCTCTTACAATGAGCAGTTCTTC. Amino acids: CSVLSGSSYNEQFF.

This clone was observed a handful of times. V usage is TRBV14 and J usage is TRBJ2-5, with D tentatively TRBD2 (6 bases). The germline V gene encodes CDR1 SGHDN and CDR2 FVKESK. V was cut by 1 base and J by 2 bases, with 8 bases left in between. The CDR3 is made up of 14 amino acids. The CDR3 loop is CASSQAGRQETQYF. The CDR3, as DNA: TGTGCCAGCAGCCAAGCCGGGAGACAAGAGACCCAGTACTTC.

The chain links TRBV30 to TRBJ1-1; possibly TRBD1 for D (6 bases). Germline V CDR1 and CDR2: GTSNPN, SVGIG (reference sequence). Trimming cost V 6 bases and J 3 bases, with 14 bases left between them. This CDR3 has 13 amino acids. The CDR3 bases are TGTGCCTGCCAACAGGGAGGAGACACTGAAGCTTTCTTT. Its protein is CACQQGGDTEAFF.

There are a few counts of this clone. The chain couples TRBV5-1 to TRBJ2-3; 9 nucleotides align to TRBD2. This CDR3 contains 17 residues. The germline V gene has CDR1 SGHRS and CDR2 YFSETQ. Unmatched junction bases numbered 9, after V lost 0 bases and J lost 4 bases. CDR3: CASSLALASGVADTQYF. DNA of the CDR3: TGCGCCAGCAGCTTGGCCCTGGCTAGCGGGGTCGCAGATACGCAGTATTTT.

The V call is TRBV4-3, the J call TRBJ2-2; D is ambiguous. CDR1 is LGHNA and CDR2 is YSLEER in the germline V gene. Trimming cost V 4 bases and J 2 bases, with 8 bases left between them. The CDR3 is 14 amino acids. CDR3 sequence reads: CASSRGFNTGELFF. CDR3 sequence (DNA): TGCGCCAGCAGCCGAGGATTTAACACCGGGGAGCTGTTTTTT.

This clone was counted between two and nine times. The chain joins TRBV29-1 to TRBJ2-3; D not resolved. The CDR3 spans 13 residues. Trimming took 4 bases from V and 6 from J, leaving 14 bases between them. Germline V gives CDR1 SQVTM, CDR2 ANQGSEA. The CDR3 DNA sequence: TGCAGCGTTGCTGGTAGGAATTATGATACGCAGTATTTT. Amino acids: CSVAGRNYDTQYF.

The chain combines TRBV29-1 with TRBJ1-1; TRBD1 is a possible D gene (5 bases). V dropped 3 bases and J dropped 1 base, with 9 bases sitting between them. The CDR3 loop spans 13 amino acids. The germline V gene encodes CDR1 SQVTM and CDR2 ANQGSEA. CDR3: CSVDHDRNTEAFF. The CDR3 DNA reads TGCAGCGTTGACCATGACAGGAACACTGAAGCTTTCTTT. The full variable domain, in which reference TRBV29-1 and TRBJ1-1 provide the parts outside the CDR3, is SAVISQKPSRDICQRGTSLTIQCQVDSQVTMMFWYRQQPGQSLTLIATANQGSEATYESGFVIDKFPISRPNLTFSTLTVSNMSPEDSSIYLCSVDHDRNTEAFFGQGTRLTVV.

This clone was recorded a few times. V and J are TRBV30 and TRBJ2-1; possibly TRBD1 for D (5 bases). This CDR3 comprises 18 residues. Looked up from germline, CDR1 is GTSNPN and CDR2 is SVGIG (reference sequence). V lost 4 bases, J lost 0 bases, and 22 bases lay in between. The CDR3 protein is CAWTRSRGYTGSYNEQFF. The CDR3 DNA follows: TGTGCCTGGACCCGATCTAGGGGATACACGGGCTCCTACAATGAGCAGTTCTTC.

Here the CDR3 reads CSVSGTSGRQYEQYF. CDR3 nucleotide sequence: TGCAGCGTTTCTGGGACTAGCGGGAGGCAGTACGAGCAGTACTTC. V is TRBV29-1 and J is TRBJ2-5, with 15 bases lining up with TRBD2. The J call may be incorrect, as the DNA end agrees better with TRBJ2-7. The CDR3 has 15 amino acids. The germline gives CDR1 SQVTM, CDR2 ANQGSEA.

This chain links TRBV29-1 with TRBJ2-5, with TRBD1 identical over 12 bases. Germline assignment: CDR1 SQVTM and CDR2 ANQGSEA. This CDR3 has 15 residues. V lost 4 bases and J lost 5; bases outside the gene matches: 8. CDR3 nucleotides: TGCAGCGTTGTTGGGACAGGGGGCCACGGGGAGACCCAGTACTTC. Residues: CSVVGTGGHGETQYF.

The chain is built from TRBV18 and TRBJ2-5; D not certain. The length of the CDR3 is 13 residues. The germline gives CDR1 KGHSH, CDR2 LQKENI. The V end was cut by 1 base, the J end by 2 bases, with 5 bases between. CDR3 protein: CASSPLGQETQYF. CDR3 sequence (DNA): TGTGCCAGCTCACCACTGGGGCAAGAGACCCAGTACTTC.

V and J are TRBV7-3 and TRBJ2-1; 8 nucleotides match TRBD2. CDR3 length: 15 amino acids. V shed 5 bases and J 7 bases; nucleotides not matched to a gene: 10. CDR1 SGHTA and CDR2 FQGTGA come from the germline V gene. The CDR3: CASSEGLAGPNEQFF. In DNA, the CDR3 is TGTGCCAGCAGCGAAGGGCTAGCGGGTCCTAATGAGCAGTTCTTC.

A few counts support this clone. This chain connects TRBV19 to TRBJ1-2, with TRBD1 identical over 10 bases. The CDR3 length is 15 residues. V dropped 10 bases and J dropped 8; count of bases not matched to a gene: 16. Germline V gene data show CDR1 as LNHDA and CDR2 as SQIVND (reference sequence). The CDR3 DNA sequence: TGTGCCATCCGGGACAGGGGAAAGTACCCCGCCGGCTACACCTTC. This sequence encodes CAIRDRGKYPAGYTF.

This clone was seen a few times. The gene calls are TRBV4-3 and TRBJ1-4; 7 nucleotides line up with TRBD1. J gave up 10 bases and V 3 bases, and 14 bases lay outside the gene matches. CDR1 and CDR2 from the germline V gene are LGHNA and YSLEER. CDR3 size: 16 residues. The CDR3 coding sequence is TGCGCCAGCAGCCAGTCCGCCGGGACAGCTTTGGTAAAACTGTTTTTT. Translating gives CASSQSAGTALVKLFF.